This TCR beta chain was identified in a study of T cell responses to AZD1222 COVID-19 vaccine. The assay was immunoSEQ multiplex PCR, and TCRdb's table has in-frame clones only and misses some. The data show fewer than 120,000 clones, about 90% seen once. Points on this clone: What it binds is not known.

Study-level points and caveats: Donors were chiefly white British, with a greater number of females, and clonal diversity was perhaps underestimated. Baseline antibody screening turned up just a handful of seropositive AZD1222 recipients.

The source is an adult who received the AZD1222 COVID-19 vaccine. Source: peripheral blood, taken 28 days after the second AZD1222 dose.

As DNA, the CDR3 is TGTGCCAGCACCCAGGGCCGATGGGGCACCATATATTTT. Translation: CASTQGRWGTIYF. The genes are TRBV6-5 and TRBJ1-3; a weak D match, TRBD1 (5 bases). There are 13 residues in the CDR3. Between the trimmed V and J ends, which lost 7 bases and 9 bases, there was a span of 16 bases. CDR1 MNHEY and CDR2 SVGAGI come from the germline V gene.